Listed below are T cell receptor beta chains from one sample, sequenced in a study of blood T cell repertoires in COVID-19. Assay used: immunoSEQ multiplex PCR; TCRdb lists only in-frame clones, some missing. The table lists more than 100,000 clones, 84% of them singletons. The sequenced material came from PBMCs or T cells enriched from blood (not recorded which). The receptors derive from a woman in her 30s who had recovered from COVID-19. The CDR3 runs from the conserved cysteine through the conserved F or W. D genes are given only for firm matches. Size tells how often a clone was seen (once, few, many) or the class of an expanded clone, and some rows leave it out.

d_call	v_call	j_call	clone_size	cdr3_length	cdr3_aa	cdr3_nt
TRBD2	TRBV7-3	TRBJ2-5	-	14	CASSSAGAQETQYF	TGTGCCAGCAGCTCCGCGGGAGCTCAAGAGACCCAGTACTTC
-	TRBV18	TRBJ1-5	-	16	CASSPSGANSNQPQHF	TGTGCCAGCTCACCAAGCGGGGCAAATAGCAATCAGCCCCAGCATTTT
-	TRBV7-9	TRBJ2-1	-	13	CASSSEARREQFF	TGTGCCAGCAGCTCCGAGGCTCGAAGGGAGCAGTTCTTC
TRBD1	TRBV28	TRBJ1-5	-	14	CASRPGQGGQPQHF	TGTGCCAGCAGGCCCGGACAGGGGGGCCAGCCCCAGCATTTT
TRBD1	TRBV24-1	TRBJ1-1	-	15	CATSDSTGPNTEAFF	TGTGCCACCAGTGATTCGACAGGGCCAAACACTGAAGCTTTCTTT
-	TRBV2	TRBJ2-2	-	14	CASQRTANTGELFF	TGTGCCAGCCAAAGAACAGCGAACACCGGGGAGCTGTTTTTT
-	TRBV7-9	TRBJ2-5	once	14	CASTKSGRAETQYF	TGTGCCAGCACCAAGAGTGGGCGCGCGGAGACCCAGTACTTC
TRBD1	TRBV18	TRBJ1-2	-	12	CASSPRDSPYTF	TGTGCCAGCTCACCAAGGGACAGCCCCTACACCTTC
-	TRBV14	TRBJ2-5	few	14	CASSQGPYWETQYF	TGTGCCAGCAGCCAGGGGCCTTACTGGGAGACCCAGTACTTC
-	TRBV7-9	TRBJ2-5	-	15	CASTTGDREVETQYF	TGTGCCAGCACGACAGGTGACAGGGAGGTGGAGACCCAGTACTTC
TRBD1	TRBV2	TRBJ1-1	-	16	CASGGQGSLMNTEAFF	TGTGCCAGCGGGGGACAGGGTTCCCTCATGAACACTGAAGCTTTCTTT
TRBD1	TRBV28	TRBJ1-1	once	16	CASSLLGRGRDTEAFF	TGTGCCAGCAGTTTATTGGGCAGGGGGCGCGACACTGAAGCTTTCTTT
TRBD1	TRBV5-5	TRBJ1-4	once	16	CASSWGTGTTNEKLFF	TGTGCCAGCAGCTGGGGGACAGGGACGACTAATGAAAAACTGTTTTTT
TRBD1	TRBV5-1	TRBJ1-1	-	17	CASSFSPYRGLYTEAFF	TGCGCCAGCAGCTTCAGTCCCTACAGGGGACTGTACACTGAAGCTTTCTTT
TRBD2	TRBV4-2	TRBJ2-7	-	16	CASSQDPPSGRDEQYF	TGTGCCAGCAGCCAAGACCCCCCTAGCGGGAGGGACGAGCAGTACTTC
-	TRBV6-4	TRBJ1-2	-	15	CASSELGGSMYGYTF	TGTGCCAGCAGTGAATTAGGCGGCAGCATGTATGGCTACACCTTC
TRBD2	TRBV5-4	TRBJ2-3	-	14	CASSDKLATDTQYF	TGTGCCAGCAGCGACAAACTAGCGACAGATACGCAGTATTTT
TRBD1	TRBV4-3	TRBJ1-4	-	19	CASSQVAGQGAATNEKLFF	TGCGCCAGCAGCCAAGTGGCCGGACAGGGCGCCGCAACTAATGAAAAACTGTTTTTT
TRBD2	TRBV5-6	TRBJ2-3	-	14	CASIGGLVSRTQYF	TGTGCCAGCATCGGGGGACTAGTTAGTCGTACGCAGTATTTT
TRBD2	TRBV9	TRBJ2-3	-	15	CASSKGLAGTDTQYF	TGTGCCAGCAGCAAGGGACTAGCGGGCACAGATACGCAGTATTTT
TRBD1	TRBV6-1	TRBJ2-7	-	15	CASSEAPGQVYEQYF	TGTGCCAGCAGTGAGGCTCCCGGACAGGTCTACGAGCAGTACTTC
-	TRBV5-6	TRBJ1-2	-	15	CASSGARGEDYGYTF	TGTGCCAGCAGCGGCGCACGGGGTGAAGACTATGGCTACACCTTC
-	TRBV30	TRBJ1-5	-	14	CAYGRDISNQPQHF	TGTGCCTACGGCCGGGACATTAGCAATCAGCCCCAGCATTTT
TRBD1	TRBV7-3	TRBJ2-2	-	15	CASSSALQGTGELFF	TGTGCCAGCAGCTCCGCTCTACAGGGGACCGGGGAGCTGTTTTTT
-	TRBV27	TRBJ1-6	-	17	CASSLSWRGGMRVPLHF	TGTGCCAGCAGTTTATCGTGGCGTGGAGGGATGAGAGTCCCCCTCCACTTT
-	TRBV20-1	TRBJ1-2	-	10	CSESAGGYTF	TGCAGTGAGTCGGCAGGAGGCTACACCTTC
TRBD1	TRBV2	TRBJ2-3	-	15	CASSDRQGATDTQYF	TGTGCCAGCAGTGATAGGCAGGGGGCGACAGATACGCAGTATTTT
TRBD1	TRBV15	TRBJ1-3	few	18	CATSRDRGQGAAGNTIYF	TGTGCCACCAGCAGAGACCGGGGACAGGGGGCAGCTGGAAACACCATATATTTT
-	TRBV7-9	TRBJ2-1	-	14	CASRKNPGGNEQFF	TGTGCCAGCAGGAAGAATCCCGGGGGCAATGAGCAGTTCTTC
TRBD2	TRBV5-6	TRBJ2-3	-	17	CASSQGLAGAYTDTQYF	TGTGCCAGCAGCCAAGGACTAGCGGGAGCTTACACAGATACGCAGTATTTT
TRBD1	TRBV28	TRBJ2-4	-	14	CASSSGDRINIQYF	TGTGCCAGCAGTTCTGGGGACAGGATTAACATTCAGTACTTC
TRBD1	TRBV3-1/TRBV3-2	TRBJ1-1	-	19	CASSQDRQGRLGMNTEAFF	TGTGCCAGCAGCCAAGATAGACAGGGGCGGTTAGGCATGAACACTGAAGCTTTCTTT
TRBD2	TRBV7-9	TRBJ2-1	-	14	CASSFDWGGSEQFF	TGTGCCAGCAGCTTCGACTGGGGAGGGAGTGAGCAGTTCTTC
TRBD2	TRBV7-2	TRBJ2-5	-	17	CASSLEGRLAHQETQYF	TGTGCCAGCAGCTTAGAAGGGAGACTAGCCCACCAAGAGACCCAGTACTTC
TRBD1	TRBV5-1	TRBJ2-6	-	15	CASSLRGQGANVLTF	TGCGCCAGCAGCCTCAGGGGGCAGGGGGCCAACGTCCTGACTTTC
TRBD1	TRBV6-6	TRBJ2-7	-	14	CASHRQGPTYEQYF	TGTGCCAGCCACAGACAGGGCCCCACCTACGAGCAGTACTTC
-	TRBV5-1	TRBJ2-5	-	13	CASSLGGQETQYF	TGCGCCAGCAGCTTGGGAGGGCAAGAGACCCAGTACTTC
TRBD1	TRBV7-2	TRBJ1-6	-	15	CASRLQGLGISPLHF	TGTGCCAGCAGGCTACAGGGGCTGGGGATTTCACCCCTCCACTTT
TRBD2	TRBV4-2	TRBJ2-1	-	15	CASSQVREGGNEQFF	TGTGCCAGCAGCCAAGTGCGGGAGGGGGGGAATGAGCAGTTCTTC
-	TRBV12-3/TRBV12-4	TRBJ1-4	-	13	CASSSGGREKLFF	TGTGCCTCCTCCTCCGGAGGACGTGAAAAACTGTTTTTT
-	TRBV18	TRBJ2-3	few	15	CASSSRGAGADTQYF	TGTGCCAGCTCATCCCGGGGGGCTGGTGCAGATACGCAGTATTTT
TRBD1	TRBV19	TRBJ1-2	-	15	CASSFSTAQGGGYTF	TGTGCCAGTAGTTTTTCGACAGCGCAGGGGGGCGGCTACACCTTC
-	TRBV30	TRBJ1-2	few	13	CALPPKDSYGYTF	TGTGCCTTACCGCCAAAGGACAGCTATGGCTACACCTTC
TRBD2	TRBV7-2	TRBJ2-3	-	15	CASSLGLAGPDTQYF	TGTGCCAGCAGCTTAGGACTAGCGGGACCAGATACGCAGTATTTT
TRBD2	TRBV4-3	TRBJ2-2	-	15	CASSQGAGATGELFF	TGCGCCAGCAGCCAAGGGGCGGGAGCCACCGGGGAGCTGTTTTTT
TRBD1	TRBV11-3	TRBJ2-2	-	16	CASSPRTGGAGGELFF	TGTGCCAGCAGCCCCCGGACAGGGGGCGCGGGCGGGGAGCTGTTTTTT
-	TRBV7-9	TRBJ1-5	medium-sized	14	CASSRGGGRQPQHF	TGTGCCAGCAGCCGCGGTGGGGGCCGGCAGCCCCAGCATTTT
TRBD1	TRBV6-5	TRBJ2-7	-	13	CASGTARAYEQYF	TGTGCCAGCGGGACAGCACGCGCCTACGAGCAGTACTTC
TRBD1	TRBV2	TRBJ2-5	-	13	CASQQGYQETQYF	TGTGCCAGCCAACAGGGGTACCAAGAGACCCAGTACTTC
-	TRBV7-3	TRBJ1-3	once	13	CASSLDRGNTIYF	TGTGCCAGCAGCTTAGATCGGGGAAACACCATATATTTT
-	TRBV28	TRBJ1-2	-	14	CASSSTDSTHGYTF	TGTGCCAGCAGTTCGACCGACAGCACCCATGGCTACACCTTC
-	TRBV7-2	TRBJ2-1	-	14	CASSRVRMNNEQFF	TGTGCCAGCAGTCGCGTGAGGATGAACAATGAGCAGTTCTTC
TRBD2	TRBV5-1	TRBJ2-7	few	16	CASSLLTSGTSYEQYF	TGCGCCAGCAGCCTTCTAACTAGCGGTACCTCCTACGAGCAGTACTTC
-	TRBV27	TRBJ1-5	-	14	CASSFGGAGQPQHF	TGTGCCAGCAGTTTCGGGGGAGCAGGTCAGCCCCAGCATTTT
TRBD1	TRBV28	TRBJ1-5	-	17	CAVNLGGTGWNNQPQHF	TGTGCCGTCAACCTTGGGGGGACAGGGTGGAACAATCAGCCCCAGCATTTT
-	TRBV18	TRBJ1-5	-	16	CASSPEGPYSNQPQHF	TGTGCCAGCTCACCCGAGGGCCCTTATAGCAATCAGCCCCAGCATTTT
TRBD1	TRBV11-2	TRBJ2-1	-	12	CASSLRGHEQFF	TGTGCCAGCAGCCTCAGGGGGCATGAGCAGTTCTTC
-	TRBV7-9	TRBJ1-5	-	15	CASSSDTNSNQPQHF	TGTGCCAGCAGCTCGGACACTAATAGCAATCAGCCCCAGCATTTT
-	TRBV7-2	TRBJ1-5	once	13	CASSLRGDQPQHF	TGTGCCAGCAGCCTTCGTGGAGATCAGCCCCAGCATTTT
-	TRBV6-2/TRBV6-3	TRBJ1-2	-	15	CASSLDRTLNYGYTF	TGTGCCAGCAGTCTCGACAGGACTCTTAACTATGGCTACACCTTC